The present T cell receptor beta chain was sequenced within a study of radiation and T cells in renal cell carcinoma. The time point: baseline pretreatment blood. Treatment of the sample: 15 Gy SBRT to primary tumor, nephrectomy 4 weeks later. V was cut by 2 bases and J by 10 bases, with 9 bases left in between. Germline V lookup: CDR1 GTSNPN, CDR2 SVGIG (reference sequence). There are 12 residues in the CDR3. Sequencing was performed with immunoSEQ multiplex PCR; in TCRdb, only in-frame clones are kept and a portion is missing. This table holds 95,000 or so clones, roughly 90% found once. The sample in question was blood, obtained from a patient whose treatment included radiotherapy and nephrectomy. The TCR originated in a man aged 50 to 59 with renal cell carcinoma. The chain has TRBV30 and TRBJ1-6; D is unresolved. The CDR3 reads CAWSLTRSPLHF. The CDR3 nucleotides read TGTGCCTGGAGTTTGACTCGCTCACCCCTCCACTTT.